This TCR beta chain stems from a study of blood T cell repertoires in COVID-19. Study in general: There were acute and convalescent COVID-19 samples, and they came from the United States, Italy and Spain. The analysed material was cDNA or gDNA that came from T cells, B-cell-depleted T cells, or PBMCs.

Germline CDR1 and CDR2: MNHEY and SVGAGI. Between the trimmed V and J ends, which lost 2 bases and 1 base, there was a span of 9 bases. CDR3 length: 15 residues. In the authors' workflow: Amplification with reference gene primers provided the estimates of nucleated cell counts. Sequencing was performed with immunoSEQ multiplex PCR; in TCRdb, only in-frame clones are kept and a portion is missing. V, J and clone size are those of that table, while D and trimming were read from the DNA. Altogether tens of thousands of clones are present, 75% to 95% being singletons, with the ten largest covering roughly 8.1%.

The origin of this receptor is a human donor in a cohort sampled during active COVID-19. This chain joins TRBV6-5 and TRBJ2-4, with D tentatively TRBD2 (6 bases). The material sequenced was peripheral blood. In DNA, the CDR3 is TGTGCCAGCAGTTACGGCGGGACGGCCAAAAACATTCAGTACTTC. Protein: CASSYGGTAKNIQYF.